The sequence of this TCR beta chain was determined in a study of CD8 T cells in ankylosing spondylitis. The sample holds a few counts of this clonotype. The target antigen is unknown. Findings and limits, study-wide: Within matched ankylosing spondylitis synovial fluid, disease-linked clones were reportedly significantly enriched. CD8+ disease-linked clones were present at relatively low frequencies in blood. A TCR beta motif made of about eight highly homologous variants seemed typical of ankylosing spondylitis blood. Past research had described some motif variants in reactive arthritis synovial fluid and blood.

CDR1 and CDR2 from the germline V gene are KGHDR and SFDVKD. This CDR3 is built from 19 residues. Trimming removed 2 bases from V and 2 bases from J; junction bases left unmatched: 10. A quantitative 5'-RACE method, one with molecular barcodes, was used to make TCR beta libraries. TCRdb itself ran the 5' RACE reads through MiXCR, one entry per CDR3 protein. The data hold roughly 670,000 distinct CDR3 sequences, with roughly 19% observed a single time. V is TRBV24-1 and J is TRBJ2-6; TRBD1 matches at 8 bases. Material: blood, either unsorted or a sorted T cell fraction (not recorded which). The receptor's source is a male donor with ankylosing spondylitis. CDR3 in amino acids: CATSDSGRQGTAGANVLTF. For the CDR3, the DNA is TGTGCCACCAGTGATTCAGGGAGACAGGGGACTGCTGGGGCCAACGTCCTGACTTTC.